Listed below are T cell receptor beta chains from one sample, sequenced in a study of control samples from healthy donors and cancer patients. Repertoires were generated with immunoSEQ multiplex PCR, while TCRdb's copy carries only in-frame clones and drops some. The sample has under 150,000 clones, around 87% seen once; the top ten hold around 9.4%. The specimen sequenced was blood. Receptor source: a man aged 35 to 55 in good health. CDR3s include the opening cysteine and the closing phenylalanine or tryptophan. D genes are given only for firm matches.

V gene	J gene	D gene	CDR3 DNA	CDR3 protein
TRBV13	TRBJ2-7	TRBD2	TGTGCCAGCAGCCGGACTAGCGTCTACGAGCAGTACTTC	CASSRTSVYEQYF
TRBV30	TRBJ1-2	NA	TGTGCCTGGAGTGGGGGATCGGGGGGCTACACCTTC	CAWSGGSGGYTF
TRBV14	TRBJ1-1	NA	TGTGCCAGCAGCCCAGTCGGTCTGGGGCGGACTGAAGCTTTCTTT	CASSPVGLGRTEAFF
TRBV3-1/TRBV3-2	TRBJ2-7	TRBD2	TGTGCCAGCAGCCAACAGGGAGGGTCCTACGAGCAGTACTTC	CASSQQGGSYEQYF
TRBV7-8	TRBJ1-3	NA	TGTGCCAGCAGCTTAGTATACGGAACGGGGGGAAACACCATATATTTT	CASSLVYGTGGNTIYF
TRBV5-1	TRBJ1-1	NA	TGCGCCAGCAGTGTGGTTTCTGATGTGAACACTGAAGCTTTCTTT	CASSVVSDVNTEAFF
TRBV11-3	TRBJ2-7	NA	TGTGCCAGCAGCGGTCCTCTTACTTACGAGCAGTACTTC	CASSGPLTYEQYF
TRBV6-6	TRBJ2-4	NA	TGTGCCAGCAGCCCGTTGTGGAACATTCAGTACTTC	CASSPLWNIQYF
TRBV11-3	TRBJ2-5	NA	TGTGCCAGCACCTATAGGGCCCCTCAAGAGACCCAGTACTTC	CASTYRAPQETQYF
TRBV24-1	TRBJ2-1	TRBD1	TGTGCCACCAGTGATTCAACAGGGGGCAATGAGCAGTTCTTC	CATSDSTGGNEQFF
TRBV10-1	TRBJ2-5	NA	TGCGCCAGCAGTGATGGGGGGGCCGGGGTCAAATCGGCGAAGACCCAGTACTTC	CASSDGGAGVKSAKTQYF